This T cell receptor (beta chain) is drawn from a study of cytomegalovirus exposure and HLA in healthy donors. Overall study: A data release that came early held roughly 90 million unique TCRs from HLA-typed donors.

The CDR3 has 16 amino acids. Germline CDR1 is SQVTM and CDR2 is ANQGSEA. Trimming removed 6 bases at V and 2 bases at J, with 20 bases between. 60 Vbeta and 13 Jbeta primers were used in PCR. Measured with immunoSEQ multiplex PCR; TCRdb has only the in-frame clones, and not every one. This table has tens of thousands of clones, 55% to 75% appearing once. This clone was found once. The V gene is TRBV29-1, the J gene TRBJ2-4; possibly TRBD1 for D (6 bases). What was sequenced was PBMCs. The receptor was isolated from a man younger than 40 in good health and CMV-seropositive. The CDR3: CSVAPGTLGSKNIQYF. The CDR3 DNA reads TGCAGCGTAGCGCCCGGGACACTGGGGTCCAAAAACATTCAGTACTTC.